This T cell receptor beta chain was retrieved from a study of naive and memory T cell subsets. Findings of the study overall: Diversity fell and Gini index rose from naive through CM, EM, EMRA. A few larger clonotypes appeared in naive repertoires, especially CD8, possibly memory cells re-expressing CD45RA.

This clonotype showed up just a few times. Its antigen is not known. CD4 T cells were positively selected, then CD8 T cells from the CD4-negative fraction. The V end lost 4 bases, the J end lost 11 bases, and 6 bases lay between the germline ends. The CDR3 is made up of 11 amino acids. Germline V gene data show CDR1 as MDHEN and CDR2 as SYDVKM. Two oligonucleotides, mixed equimolar, formed the beta constant-region primer covering TRBC1 and TRBC2. Four rounds of PCR amplified the ligated cDNA using nested alpha and beta constant-region primers plus SP2. A 12-nucleotide UMI and the SP2 primer were added to the cDNA 3' end by oligonucleotide ligation. MiXCR was run by TCRdb on the UMI-ligation and nested PCR reads, yielding one entry per CDR3 protein. The table records roughly 150,000 distinct CDR3 sequences, roughly a fifth of them present only once.

Sequencing used naive CD8+ T cells from blood. The clonotype was recovered from a human donor in good health. This chain joins TRBV28 and TRBJ1-6, with D unresolved. The CDR3 here is CASSSSPPLHF. The CDR3 bases are TGTGCCAGCAGTTCGTCCCCACCCCTCCACTTT.